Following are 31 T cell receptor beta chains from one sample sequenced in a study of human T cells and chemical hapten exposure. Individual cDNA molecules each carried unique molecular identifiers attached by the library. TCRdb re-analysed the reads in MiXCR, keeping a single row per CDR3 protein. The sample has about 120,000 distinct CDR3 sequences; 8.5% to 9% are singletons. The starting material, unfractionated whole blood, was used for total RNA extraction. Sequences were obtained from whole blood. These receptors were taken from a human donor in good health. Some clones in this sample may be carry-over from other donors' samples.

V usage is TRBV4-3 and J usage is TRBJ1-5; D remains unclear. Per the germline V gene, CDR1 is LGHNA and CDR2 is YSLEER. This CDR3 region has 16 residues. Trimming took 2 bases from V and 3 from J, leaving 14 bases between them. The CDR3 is CASSQLYPGVNQPQHF. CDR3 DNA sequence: TGCGCCAGCAGCCAACTATACCCCGGGGTCAATCAGCCCCAGCATTTT.

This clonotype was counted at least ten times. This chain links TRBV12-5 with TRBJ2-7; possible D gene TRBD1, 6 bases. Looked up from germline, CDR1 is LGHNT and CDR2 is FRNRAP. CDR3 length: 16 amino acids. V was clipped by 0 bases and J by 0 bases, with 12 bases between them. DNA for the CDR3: TGTGCTAGTGGTTTGGTACCCGGACAGCGCTCCTACGAGCAGTACTTC. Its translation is CASGLVPGQRSYEQYF.

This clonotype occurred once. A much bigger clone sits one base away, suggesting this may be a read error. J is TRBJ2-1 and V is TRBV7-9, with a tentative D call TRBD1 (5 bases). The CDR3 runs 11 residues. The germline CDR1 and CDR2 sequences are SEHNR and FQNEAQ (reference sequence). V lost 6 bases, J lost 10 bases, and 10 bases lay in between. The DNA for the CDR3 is TGTGCCAGCAGTCCAGGGCGAGAGCAGTTCTTC. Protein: CASSPGREQFF.

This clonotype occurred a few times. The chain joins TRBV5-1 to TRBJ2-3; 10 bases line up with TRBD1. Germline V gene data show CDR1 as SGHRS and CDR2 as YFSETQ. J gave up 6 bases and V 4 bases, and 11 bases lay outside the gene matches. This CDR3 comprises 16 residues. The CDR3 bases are TGCGCCAGCAGCACCTGGACAGGGGGGGAACTGGATACGCAGTATTTT. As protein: CASSTWTGGELDTQYF.

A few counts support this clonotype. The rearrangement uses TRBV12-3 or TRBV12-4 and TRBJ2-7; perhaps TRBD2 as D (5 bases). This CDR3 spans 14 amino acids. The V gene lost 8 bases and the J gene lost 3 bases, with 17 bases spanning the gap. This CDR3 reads CASADGGGRYEQYF. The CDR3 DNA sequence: TGTGCCAGCGCCGATGGAGGAGGTCGCTACGAGCAGTACTTC.

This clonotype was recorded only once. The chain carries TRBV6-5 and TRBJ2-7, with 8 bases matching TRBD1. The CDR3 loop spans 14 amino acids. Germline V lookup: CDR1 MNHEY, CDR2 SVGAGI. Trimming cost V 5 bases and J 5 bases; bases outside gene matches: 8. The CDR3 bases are TGTGCCAGCAGTCCCGGGACAGGAAACCACGAGCAGTACTTC. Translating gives CASSPGTGNHEQYF.

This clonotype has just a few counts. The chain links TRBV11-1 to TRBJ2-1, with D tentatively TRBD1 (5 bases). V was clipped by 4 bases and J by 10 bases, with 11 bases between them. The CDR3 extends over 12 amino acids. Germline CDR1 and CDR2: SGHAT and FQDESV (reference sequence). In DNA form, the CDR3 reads TGTGCCAGCAGCTCGGGCCACAGGGAGCAGTTCTTC. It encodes CASSSGHREQFF.

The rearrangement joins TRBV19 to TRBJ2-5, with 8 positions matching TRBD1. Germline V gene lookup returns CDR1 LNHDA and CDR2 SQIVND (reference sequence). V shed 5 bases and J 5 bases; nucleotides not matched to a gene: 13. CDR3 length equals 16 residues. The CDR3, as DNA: TGTGCCAGTAGTCCTATCGACAGGGGAGGAGGGGAGACCCAGTACTTC. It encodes CASSPIDRGGGETQYF.

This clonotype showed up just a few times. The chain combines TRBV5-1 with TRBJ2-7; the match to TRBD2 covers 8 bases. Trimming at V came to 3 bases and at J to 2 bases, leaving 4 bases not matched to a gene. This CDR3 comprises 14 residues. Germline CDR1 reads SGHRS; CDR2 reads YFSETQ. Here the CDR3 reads CASSWVAGTYEQYF. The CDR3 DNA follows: TGCGCCAGCAGCTGGGTAGCGGGAACCTACGAGCAGTACTTC.

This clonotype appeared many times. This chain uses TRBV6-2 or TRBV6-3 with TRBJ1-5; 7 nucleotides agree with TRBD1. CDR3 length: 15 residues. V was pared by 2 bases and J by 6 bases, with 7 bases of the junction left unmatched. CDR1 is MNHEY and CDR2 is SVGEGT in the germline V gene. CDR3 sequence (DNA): TGTGCCAGCAGTTACCGACAGGGCCGGCGTCAGCCCCAGCATTTT. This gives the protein CASSYRQGRRQPQHF.

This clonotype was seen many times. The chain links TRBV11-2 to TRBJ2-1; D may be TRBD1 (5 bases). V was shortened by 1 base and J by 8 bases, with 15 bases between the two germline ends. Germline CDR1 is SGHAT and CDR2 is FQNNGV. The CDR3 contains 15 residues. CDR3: CASSLGSGLIYEQFF. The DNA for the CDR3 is TGTGCCAGCAGCTTAGGGTCAGGGCTTATCTATGAGCAGTTCTTC.

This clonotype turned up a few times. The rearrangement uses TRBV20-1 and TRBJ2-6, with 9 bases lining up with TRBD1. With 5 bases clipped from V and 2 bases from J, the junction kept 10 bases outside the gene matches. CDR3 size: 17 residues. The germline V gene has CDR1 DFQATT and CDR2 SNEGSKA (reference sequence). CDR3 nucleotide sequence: TGCAGTGCTTCCCCCGGGACAGGGCAGGCTGGGGCCAACGTCCTGACTTTC. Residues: CSASPGTGQAGANVLTF.

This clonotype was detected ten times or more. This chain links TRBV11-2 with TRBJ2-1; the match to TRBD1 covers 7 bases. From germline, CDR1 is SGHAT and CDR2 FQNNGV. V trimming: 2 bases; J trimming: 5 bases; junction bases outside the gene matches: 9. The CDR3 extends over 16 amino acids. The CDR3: CASSLRPRTGDNEQFF. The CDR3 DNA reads TGTGCCAGCAGCTTACGCCCCCGGACAGGAGACAATGAGCAGTTCTTC.

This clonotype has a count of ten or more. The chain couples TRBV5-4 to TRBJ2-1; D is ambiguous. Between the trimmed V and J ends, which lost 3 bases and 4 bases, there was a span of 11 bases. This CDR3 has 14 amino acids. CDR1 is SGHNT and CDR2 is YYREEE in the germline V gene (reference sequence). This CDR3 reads CASSSPSGYNEQFF. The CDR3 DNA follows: TGTGCCAGCAGCTCCCCGTCTGGGTACAATGAGCAGTTCTTC.

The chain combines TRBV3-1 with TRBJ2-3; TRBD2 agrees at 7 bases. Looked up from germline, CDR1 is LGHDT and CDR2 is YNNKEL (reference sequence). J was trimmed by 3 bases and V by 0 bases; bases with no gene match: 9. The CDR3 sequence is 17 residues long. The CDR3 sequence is CASSQDPAGTMTDTQYF. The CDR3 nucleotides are TGTGCCAGCAGCCAAGATCCAGCGGGGACTATGACAGATACGCAGTATTTT.

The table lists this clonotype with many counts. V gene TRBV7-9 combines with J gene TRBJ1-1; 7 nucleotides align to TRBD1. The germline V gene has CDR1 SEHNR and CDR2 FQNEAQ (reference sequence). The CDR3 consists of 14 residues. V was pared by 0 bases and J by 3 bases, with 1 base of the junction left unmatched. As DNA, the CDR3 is TGTGCCAGCAGCTTAGCGGGACAGCACACTGAAGCTTTCTTT. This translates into CASSLAGQHTEAFF.

This CDR3 is CATSRGSGGIYNEQFF. CDR3 bases: TGTGCCACCAGCAGGGGTAGCGGGGGGATCTACAATGAGCAGTTCTTC. The J gene is TRBJ2-1, the V gene TRBV15, with 10 bases that match TRBD2. Germline CDR1 LNHNV, CDR2 YYDKDF (reference sequence). Unmatched junction bases numbered 5, after V lost 3 bases and J lost 3 bases. CDR3 length equals 16 residues.

CDR3 in DNA: TGTGCCAGCAGTGTGCGAGCGGGAGTCGCCTACGAGCAGTACTTC. The encoded protein is CASSVRAGVAYEQYF. The J gene is TRBJ2-7, the V gene TRBV6-1, with 8 nucleotides matching TRBD2. After removal of 4 bases from V and 2 bases from J, the junction contained 7 bases not matched to a gene. Per germline, CDR1 MNHNS and CDR2 SASEGT. The CDR3 runs to 15 residues.

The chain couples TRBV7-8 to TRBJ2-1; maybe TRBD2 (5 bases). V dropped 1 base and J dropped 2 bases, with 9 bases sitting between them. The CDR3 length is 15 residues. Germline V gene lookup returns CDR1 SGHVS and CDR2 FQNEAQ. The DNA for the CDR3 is TGTGCCAGCAGCTTAGAAACGGGGACCTACAATGAGCAGTTCTTC. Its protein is CASSLETGTYNEQFF.

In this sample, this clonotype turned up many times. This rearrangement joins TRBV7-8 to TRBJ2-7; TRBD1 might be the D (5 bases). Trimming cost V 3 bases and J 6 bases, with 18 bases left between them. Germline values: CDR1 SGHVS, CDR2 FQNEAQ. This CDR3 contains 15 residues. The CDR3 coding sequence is TGTGCCAGCAGCTTGGGCAGGGCCCGATTTCGCGAGCAGTACTTC. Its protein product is CASSLGRARFREQYF.

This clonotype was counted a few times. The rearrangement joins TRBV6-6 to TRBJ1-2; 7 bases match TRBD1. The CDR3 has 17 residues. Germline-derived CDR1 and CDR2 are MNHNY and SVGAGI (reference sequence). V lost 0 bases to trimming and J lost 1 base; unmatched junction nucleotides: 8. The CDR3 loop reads CASSYSFRTGFNYGYTF. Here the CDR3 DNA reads TGTGCCAGCAGTTACTCGTTCAGGACAGGCTTTAACTATGGCTACACCTTC.

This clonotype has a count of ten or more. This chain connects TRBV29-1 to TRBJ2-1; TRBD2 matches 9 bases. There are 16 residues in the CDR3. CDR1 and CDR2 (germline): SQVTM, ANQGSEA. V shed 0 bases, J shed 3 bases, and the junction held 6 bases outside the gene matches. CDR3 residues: CSVEDRRGGGYNEQFF. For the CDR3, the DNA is TGCAGCGTTGAAGACCGGCGGGGGGGAGGCTACAATGAGCAGTTCTTC.

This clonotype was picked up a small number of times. The CDR3 spells CASSMGRGRGTEAFF. CDR3 nucleotides: TGTGCCAGTAGTATGGGCAGGGGGCGCGGCACTGAAGCTTTCTTT. V usage is TRBV19 and J usage is TRBJ1-1, with TRBD1 matching 8 bases. There are 15 residues in the CDR3. The V and J ends lost 3 bases and 4 bases, in that order; junction bases with no gene match: 7. Looked up from germline, CDR1 is LNHDA and CDR2 is SQIVND (reference sequence).

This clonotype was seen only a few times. In DNA, the CDR3 is TGTGCCAGCAGCCTACTCGACATCTATGGCTACACCTTC. Translation gives CASSLLDIYGYTF. This chain connects TRBV7-2 to TRBJ1-2; no definite D call. Germline lookup yields CDR1 SGHTA and CDR2 FQGNSA. V was pared by 5 bases and J by 4 bases, with 11 bases between. The CDR3 is 13 amino acids.

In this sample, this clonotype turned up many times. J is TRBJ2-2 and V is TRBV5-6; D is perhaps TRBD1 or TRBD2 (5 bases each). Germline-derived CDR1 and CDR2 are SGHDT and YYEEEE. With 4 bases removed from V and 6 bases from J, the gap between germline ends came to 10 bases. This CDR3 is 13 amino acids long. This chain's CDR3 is CASSRRGPGELFF. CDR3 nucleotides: TGTGCCAGCAGCCGCCGGGGACCCGGGGAGCTGTTTTTT.

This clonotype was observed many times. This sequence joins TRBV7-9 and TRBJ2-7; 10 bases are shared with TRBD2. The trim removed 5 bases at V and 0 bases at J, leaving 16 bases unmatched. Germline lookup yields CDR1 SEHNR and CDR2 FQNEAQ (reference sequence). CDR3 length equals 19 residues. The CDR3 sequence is CASSGTPGLAQPLSYEQYF. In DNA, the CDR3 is TGTGCCAGCAGCGGAACTCCGGGACTAGCGCAACCTCTCTCCTACGAGCAGTACTTC.

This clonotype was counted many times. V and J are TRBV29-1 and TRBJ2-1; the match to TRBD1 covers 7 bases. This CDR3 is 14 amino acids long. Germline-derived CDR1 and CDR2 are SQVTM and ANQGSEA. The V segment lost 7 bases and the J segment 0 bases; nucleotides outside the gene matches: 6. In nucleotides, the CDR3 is TGCAGCGGGGACAGCCGGAGCTCCTACAATGAGCAGTTCTTC. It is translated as CSGDSRSSYNEQFF.

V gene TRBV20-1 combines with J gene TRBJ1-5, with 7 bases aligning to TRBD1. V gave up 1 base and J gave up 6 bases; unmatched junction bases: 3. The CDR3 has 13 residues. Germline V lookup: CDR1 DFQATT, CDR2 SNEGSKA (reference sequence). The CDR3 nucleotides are TGCAGTGCTAGAGCGGACAGGACTCAGCCCCAGCATTTT. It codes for CSARADRTQPQHF.

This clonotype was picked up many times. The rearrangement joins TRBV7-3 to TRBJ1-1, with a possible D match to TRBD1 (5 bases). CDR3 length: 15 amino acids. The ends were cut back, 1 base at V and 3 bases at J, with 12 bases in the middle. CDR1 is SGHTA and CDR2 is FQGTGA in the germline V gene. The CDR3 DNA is TGTGCCAGCAGCTTAAAGGCCGGGGGTGACACTGAAGCTTTCTTT. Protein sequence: CASSLKAGGDTEAFF.

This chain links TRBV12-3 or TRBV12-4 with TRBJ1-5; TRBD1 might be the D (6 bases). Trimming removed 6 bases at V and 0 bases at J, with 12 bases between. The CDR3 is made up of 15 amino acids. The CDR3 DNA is TGTGCCAGCAGCCACTACAGGGATAGCAATCAGCCCCAGCATTTT. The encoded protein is CASSHYRDSNQPQHF.

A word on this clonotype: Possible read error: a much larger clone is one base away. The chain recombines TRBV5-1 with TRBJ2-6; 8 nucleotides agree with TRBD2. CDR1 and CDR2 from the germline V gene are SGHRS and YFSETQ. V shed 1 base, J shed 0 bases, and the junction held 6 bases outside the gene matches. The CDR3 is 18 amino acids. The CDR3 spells CASSLSPGGSSGANVLTF. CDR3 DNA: TGCGCCAGCAGCTTGTCCCCGGGGGGGTCCTCTGGGGCCAACGTCCTGACTTTC.